This T cell receptor beta chain appears in the sequencing data of a study of STAT5B mutations in CD4+ large granular lymphocyte leukemia. TCRdb's table, derived via immunoSEQ multiplex PCR, lists solely in-frame clones and lacks some. The sample consists of approximately 31,000 clones, around three quarters of them appearing once. V was cut by 0 bases and J by 2 bases, with 8 bases left in between. CDR3 size: 14 residues. This chain uses TRBV23-1 with TRBJ2-7, with D maybe TRBD2 (6 bases). TRBV23-1 is annotated as an ORF whose role is uncertain. Sequencing used CD4+ T cells from blood buffy coats. The TCR originated in a human donor in good health. CDR3 sequence reads: CASSQSEGPYEQYF. In DNA form, the CDR3 reads TGCGCCAGCAGTCAATCGGAGGGCCCCTACGAGCAGTACTTC.